The clone carrying this T cell receptor (beta chain) has at least ten counts. Template material for amplifying TCR beta CDR3 regions consisted of RNA transcripts. The HTBI primer set was used in a first-round RT-PCR of the TCR CDR3. TCRdb reprocessed the multiplex PCR reads with MiXCR, giving one entry per CDR3 protein. Of a few hundred thousand distinct CDR3 sequences listed, approximately 14% are singletons. This sample stems from a study of T cells in Graves' hyperthyroidism and ophthalmopathy. This CDR3 contains 19 residues. J lost 0 bases, V lost 3 bases, and 12 bases had no gene match. Germline CDR1 LGHDT, CDR2 YNNKEL (reference sequence).

The chain employs TRBV3-1 and TRBJ2-2; 8 bases match TRBD1. Sequencing was carried out using blood. The sequence was obtained from a woman aged 30 to 39 with Graves' ophthalmopathy. CDR3: CASSQDPRDRLTNTGELFF. The CDR3 DNA sequence: TGTGCCAGCAGCCAGGATCCTAGGGACAGGTTAACGAACACCGGGGAGCTGTTTTTT.